This T cell receptor (beta chain) was documented in a study of blood T cell repertoires in COVID-19. The overall study: The samples span acute and convalescent COVID-19 from the United States, Italy and Spain.

Repertoires were generated with immunoSEQ multiplex PCR, while TCRdb's copy carries only in-frame clones and drops some. The sample consists of around 250,000 clones, 80% to 90% of them appearing once. This CDR3 comprises 16 residues. Losses at the gene ends were 1 base for V and 6 bases for J; bases not matched to a gene: 8. Germline V gives CDR1 LNHDA, CDR2 SQIVND (reference sequence). Sequencing input: peripheral blood. The source is a man between 35 and 55 years old with active or convalescent COVID-19. J is TRBJ2-1 and V is TRBV19, with 8 bases fitting TRBD2. In DNA, the CDR3 is TGTGCCAGTAGTATAGTCCCTAGCGGGTCGGTCAATGAGCAGTTCTTC. Its translation: CASSIVPSGSVNEQFF.